This T cell receptor beta chain stems from a study of shared clonotypes between healthy human individuals (dated by TCRdb to 2019 to 2021). Describing the broader study: The cohort comprised a couple of women and a few men aged 18 to 49 years. Leukapheresis yielded between about 0.85 and 9.5 billion PBMCs per donor. For each donor, CD4 naive and CD4 memory were each given three plates, CD8 naive was given two plates, and CD8 memory was given one plate. To increase sequencing depth and limit assay-specific biases, different laboratories used diverse techniques to prepare libraries and sequence TCR repertoires. To estimate repertoire size and how much clonotypes are shared between individuals, the study performed deep sequencing of blood TCR repertoires from five healthy adults. The paper's findings and limits, for the study overall: Naive subsets generally had larger estimated clonotype richness than memory subsets did. Compared with non-shared clonotypes, the clonotypes found in all four sorted-subset donors had higher generation probabilities. Sampling was limited to blood, and TCR repertoires in tissue likely differ from TCR repertoires in blood. Sharing across a few donors was observed for around 5% of naive CD4, under 4% of naive CD8, 2% to 2.5% of memory CD4, and around 0.42% of memory CD8 clonotypes. Even with the large sequencing depth, rarefaction of the sorted-subset datasets indicated that sequencing was incomplete. Because the study included only a small number of donors, the genetic and exposure-history diversity represented was limited. Pairwise subsampling led to the expectation that sequencing depth would affect the degree of clonotype sharing among donors.

Points on this clone: Its antigen remains undetermined. Base qualities are not provided; no much larger clone lies one nucleotide away. The same CDR3 is also encoded by other DNA sequences in this sample.

Using the deep immunoSEQ assay, multiplex PCR amplified TCR CDR3 regions from genomic DNA. Genomic DNA extracted from each cell subset was distributed evenly over all wells of several immunoSEQ 96-well plates, and each plate served as one replicate. For sorted subsets, about 210 ng of genomic DNA, equivalent to some 33,000 T cell genomes, went into each replicate PCR. Purified libraries were quantified with a Qubit 3.0 fluorometer, sized on a Bioanalyzer 2100, and re-quantified with the KAPA Library Quantification kit. A separate single-read 150-cycle Illumina NextSeq 550 flow cell was used to sequence each immunoSEQ 96-well plate. In the paper's pipeline: Because only junctional sequences without quality scores were contained in the immunoSEQ output, filtering matching that applied to full-length reads could not be performed. To assign V/J genes and CDR3, sequences were annotated against IMGT germline references using PyIR, a Python wrapper for IgBLAST v1.9. Reads were filtered out if the reads had weak V/J assignments (E-value above 1e-6), no CDR3, stop codons, out-of-frame junctions, or ambiguous translated residues. V3J clonotypes were defined as sequences sharing an identical inferred V gene, J gene, and CDR3 amino acid sequence. Percentage overlap between repertoires was computed as shared unique clonotypes divided by the size of the smaller repertoire. Richness of each repertoire was evaluated using RTK rarefaction, the Chao1 estimator, and Recon v2.1 estimates of unobserved clonotypes. Generation probabilities were computed with OLGA for all TCRbeta clonotypes obtained by the gDNA method from several donors. The table was pulled from immuneACCESS by TCRdb, which kept in-frame rearrangements only. Such tables lose some clones; where checked, under half of the loss comes from unresolved V genes, and the rest has no known cause. Clone size and V and J calls were adopted from that table, with D and trimming inferred from the DNA. Within this sample are roughly 1,000,000 clones, with 75% to 85% of them counted one time only. 0.5% to 0.6% of the sample belongs to the ten largest clones.

Healthy HIV-negative adults with no recently reported acute infections or vaccinations were included as donors. Every donor was a Caucasian adult living in Nashville, Tennessee, USA. CD4+ T cells were enriched by magnetic negative selection, after which naive cells were positively selected on CD45RA and the negative fraction was taken as the memory subset. Blood was collected by leukapheresis, and PBMCs were isolated by Ficoll-Histopaque density gradient centrifugation and then cryopreserved in liquid nitrogen vapor phase. Analytical flow cytometry was used to check the purity and quantity of each magnetically sorted T cell population. From each sorted fraction, genomic DNA was isolated and quantified by UV absorbance on a Nanodrop 2000c. V and J are truncated by 3 bases and 1 base respectively, leaving an intervening sequence of 6 bases. Via the germline V gene (reference sequence), CDR1 is SEHNR and CDR2 FQNEAQ. CDR3 length: 13 amino acids, cysteine to phenylalanine. Of all the DNA, just the CDR3 is kept, 39 bases in frame from base 1.

Recombination joined TRBV7-9 with TRBJ1-1; D gene: possibly TRBD1, on 5 matching bases. The TCR was taken from a man between 18 and 35 years old in good health. Some clones in this sample may be carry-over from other donors' samples. What was sequenced was memory CD4+ T cells from PBMCs. In light of the paper, this sample's cell subset or site label describes: CD45RA-negative fraction. This receptor carries the CDR3 CASSLQGNTEAFF. The nucleotide sequence is given as TGTGCCAGCAGCTTGCAGGGGAACACTGAAGCTTTCTTT.